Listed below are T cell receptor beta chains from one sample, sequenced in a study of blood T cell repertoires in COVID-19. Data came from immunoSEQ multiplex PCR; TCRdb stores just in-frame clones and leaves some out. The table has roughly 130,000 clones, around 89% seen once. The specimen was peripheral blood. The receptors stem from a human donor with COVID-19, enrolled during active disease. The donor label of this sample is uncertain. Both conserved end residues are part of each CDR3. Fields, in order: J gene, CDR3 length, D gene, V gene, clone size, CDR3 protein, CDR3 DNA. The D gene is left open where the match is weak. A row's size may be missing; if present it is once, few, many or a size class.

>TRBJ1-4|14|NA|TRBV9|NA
CASSLAGRGEKLFF
TGTGCCAGCAGTTTGGCAGGGCGAGGAGAAAAACTGTTTTTT
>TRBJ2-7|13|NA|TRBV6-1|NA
CASSEARFYEQYF
TGTGCCAGCAGTGAAGCGAGGTTCTACGAGCAGTACTTC
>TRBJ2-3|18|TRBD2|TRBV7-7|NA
CASSPSPGAGEHTDTQYF
TGTGCCAGCAGCCCCAGTCCGGGCGCGGGGGAACACACAGATACGCAGTATTTT
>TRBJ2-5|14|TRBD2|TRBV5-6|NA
CASSLGLAGETQYF
TGTGCCAGCAGCCTGGGACTAGCTGGGGAGACCCAGTACTTC
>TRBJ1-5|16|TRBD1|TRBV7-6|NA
CASSYRQGHRNQPQHF
TGTGCCAGCAGCTATAGACAGGGCCATCGCAATCAGCCCCAGCATTTT
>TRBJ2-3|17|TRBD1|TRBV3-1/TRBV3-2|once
CASSPTTGGGMGDTQYF
TGTGCCAGCAGCCCGACGACAGGGGGGGGGATGGGAGATACGCAGTATTTT
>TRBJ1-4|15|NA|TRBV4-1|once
CASSTFGTLDEKLFF
TGCGCCAGCAGCACCTTTGGGACATTGGATGAAAAACTGTTTTTT
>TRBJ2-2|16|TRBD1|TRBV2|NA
CASKVSDRGVPGELFF
TGTGCCAGCAAGGTCTCGGACAGGGGAGTTCCCGGGGAGCTGTTTTTT
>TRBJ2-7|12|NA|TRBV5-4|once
CASSIGQYEQYF
TGTGCCAGCAGTATCGGACAGTACGAGCAGTACTTC
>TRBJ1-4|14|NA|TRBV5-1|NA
CASSLQGLREKLFF
TGCGCCAGCAGCTTGCAGGGCCTTAGGGAAAAACTGTTTTTT
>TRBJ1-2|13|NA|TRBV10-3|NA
CAISVGGRGGYTF
TGTGCCATCAGTGTCGGAGGCCGGGGTGGCTACACCTTC
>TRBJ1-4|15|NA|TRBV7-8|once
CASSSPGLTNEKLFF
TGTGCCAGCAGCTCGCCGGGACTGACTAATGAAAAACTGTTTTTT
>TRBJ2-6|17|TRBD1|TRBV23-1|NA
CASSHPGQGKRSNVLTF
TGCGCCAGCAGTCATCCGGGACAGGGAAAAAGGTCCAACGTCCTGACTTTC
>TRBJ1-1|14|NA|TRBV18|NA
CASSGGSGHTEAFF
TGTGCCAGCTCAGGGGGGTCGGGCCACACTGAAGCTTTCTTT
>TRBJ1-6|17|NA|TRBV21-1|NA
CASSKEGRGDYNSPLHF
TGTGCCAGCAGCAAAGAAGGCAGGGGGGATTATAATTCACCCCTCCACTTT
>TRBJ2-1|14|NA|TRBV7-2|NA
CASSPGGGYNEQFF
TGTGCCAGCAGCCCCGGTGGGGGGTACAATGAGCAGTTCTTC